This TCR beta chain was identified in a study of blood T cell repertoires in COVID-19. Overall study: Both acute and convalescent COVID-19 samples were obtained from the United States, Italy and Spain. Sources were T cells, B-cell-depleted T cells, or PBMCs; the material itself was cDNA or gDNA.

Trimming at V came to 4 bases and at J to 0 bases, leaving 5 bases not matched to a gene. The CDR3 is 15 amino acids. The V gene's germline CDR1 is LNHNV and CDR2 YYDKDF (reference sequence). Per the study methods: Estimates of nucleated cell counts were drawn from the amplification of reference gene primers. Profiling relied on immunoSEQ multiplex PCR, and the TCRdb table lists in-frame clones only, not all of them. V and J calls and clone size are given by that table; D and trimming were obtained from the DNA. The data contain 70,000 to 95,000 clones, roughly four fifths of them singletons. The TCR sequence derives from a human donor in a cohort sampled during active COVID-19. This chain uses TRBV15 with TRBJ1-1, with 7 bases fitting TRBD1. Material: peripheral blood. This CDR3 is CATSKDRVVNTEAFF. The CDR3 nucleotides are TGTGCCACCAGCAAAGACAGGGTAGTGAACACTGAAGCTTTCTTT.